What follows are 23 T cell receptor beta chains derived from one specimen sequenced in a study of T cell clonotyping in hematopoietic cell transplantation. Time point meaning: recipient sample about 28 days before transplant, after cytoreduction. Assay: immunoSEQ multiplex PCR; the TCRdb copy retains only in-frame clones and omits some. The top ten clones hold 24% of a sample with around 24,000 clones, 80% to 90% of them seen once. Material: peripheral blood mononuclear cells, obtained before stem cell transplant. The receptors originated from a woman in her sixties or seventies with acute myeloid leukemia. Some clones in this sample may be carry-over from other donors' samples.

The rearrangement uses TRBV6-5 and TRBJ1-1; D is undetermined. CDR3 length equals 14 residues. V lost 0 bases, J lost 0 bases, and 5 bases lay in between. Per the germline V gene, CDR1 is MNHEY and CDR2 is SVGAGI. CDR3 amino acids: CASSYSVLNTEAFF. The CDR3 DNA reads as TGTGCCAGCAGTTACTCGGTACTGAACACTGAAGCTTTCTTT.

In regard to this clone: One end of the junction fails to match germline, which may point to a read error. The rearrangement uses TRBV5-6 and TRBJ1-5; 11 positions match TRBD1. Germline-derived CDR1 and CDR2 are SGHDT and YYEEEE. This CDR3 spans 16 amino acids. CDR3 DNA: TGTGCCAACAGCGACTGGACAGGGGGCGGGGATCAGCCCCAGCATTTT. Protein sequence: CANSDWTGGGDQPQHF.

The chain uses TRBV14 and TRBJ2-3, with a weak D call TRBD1 (5 bases). V was clipped by 1 base and J by 4 bases, with 9 bases between them. Germline CDR1 SGHDN, CDR2 FVKESK. CDR3 length: 14 residues. CDR3 region: CASSQAGLADTQYF. The DNA for the CDR3 is TGTGCCAGCAGCCAAGCAGGGCTTGCAGATACGCAGTATTTT.

V and J are TRBV5-1 and TRBJ2-7; TRBD1 or TRBD2 may be the D gene (5 bases each). This CDR3 comprises 12 residues. With 2 bases removed from V and 7 bases from J, the gap between germline ends came to 10 bases. Germline CDR1 SGHRS, CDR2 YFSETQ. CDR3 residues: CASSFSGSEQYF. The DNA for the CDR3 is TGCGCCAGCAGCTTCTCAGGGAGTGAGCAGTACTTC.

The gene calls are TRBV5-1 and TRBJ1-3; D not certain. V was trimmed by 0 bases and J by 0 bases, leaving 7 bases between them. Germline CDR1 is SGHRS and CDR2 is YFSETQ. The CDR3 is made up of 15 amino acids. The CDR3 spells CASSLDGNSGNTIYF. The CDR3 DNA is TGCGCCAGCAGCTTGGACGGTAACTCTGGAAACACCATATATTTT.

The chain links TRBV11-3 to TRBJ2-1; possible D gene TRBD1, 5 bases. Trimming removed 3 bases at V and 0 bases at J, with 6 bases between. Germline lookup yields CDR1 SGHNT and CDR2 YENEEA. CDR3 length: 14 residues. The CDR3 region has the DNA TGTGCCAGCAGCTTGGACATCTCCTACAATGAGCAGTTCTTC. Translating gives CASSLDISYNEQFF.

This clone was observed a few times. The CDR3 DNA reads as TGTGCCAGCAGCGACGACCCGGGACAACTATACCAAGAGACCCAGTACTTC. Translation gives CASSDDPGQLYQETQYF. The gene calls are TRBV9 and TRBJ2-5; a possible D gene is TRBD1 (6 bases). This CDR3 spans 17 amino acids. V was pared by 3 bases and J by 0 bases, with 18 bases between. Germline values: CDR1 SGDLS, CDR2 YYNGEE.

The gene calls are TRBV19 and TRBJ2-1; D uncertain. V was clipped by 4 bases and J by 6 bases, with 10 bases between them. The CDR3 consists of 13 residues. The V gene's germline CDR1 is LNHDA and CDR2 SQIVND (reference sequence). This chain's CDR3 is CASSTLDGNEQFF. Written as DNA, the CDR3 is TGTGCCAGTAGTACTCTGGACGGCAATGAGCAGTTCTTC.

This chain joins TRBV15 and TRBJ2-1; 11 bases map to TRBD1. Germline V gene data show CDR1 as LNHNV and CDR2 as YYDKDF (reference sequence). Trimming at V came to 6 bases and at J to 9 bases, leaving 7 bases not matched to a gene. This CDR3 region has 14 residues. The CDR3 reads CATSMDRGLAEQFF. CDR3 bases: TGTGCCACCAGTATGGACAGGGGGCTCGCTGAGCAGTTCTTC.

The V and J genes are TRBV10-3 and TRBJ2-6, with D uncertain. The germline V and J ends were trimmed by 5 bases and 1 base, with 18 bases remaining between them. Germline V gene data show CDR1 as ENHRY and CDR2 as SYGVKD. The CDR3 has 18 residues. The CDR3 DNA sequence: TGTGCCATCAGTCGCACCGGCGCCACGAATTCTGGGGCCAACGTCCTGACTTTC. Translation: CAISRTGATNSGANVLTF.

This clone was found once. The chain combines TRBV14 with TRBJ1-2; TRBD1 is a possible D gene (5 bases). The germline gives CDR1 SGHDN, CDR2 FVKESK. The CDR3 sequence is 15 residues long. The V and J ends lost 0 bases and 3 bases respectively, with 11 bases between them. CDR3 in amino acids: CASSQDLGTYYGYTF. The CDR3, as DNA: TGTGCCAGCAGCCAAGATCTTGGGACGTACTATGGCTACACCTTC.

The gene calls are TRBV2 and TRBJ2-6; D gene unclear. This CDR3 spans 13 amino acids. Trimming shortened V by 7 bases and J by 2 bases, and 6 bases separated the two germline ends. From germline, CDR1 is SNHLY and CDR2 FYNNEI. The CDR3 bases are TGTGCCAGCACCCGAGCTGGGGCCAACGTCCTGACTTTC. It yields the protein CASTRAGANVLTF.

This chain links TRBV19 with TRBJ2-7, with TRBD1 identical over 8 bases. Germline V gene data show CDR1 as LNHDA and CDR2 as SQIVND (reference sequence). Trimming took 9 bases from V and 5 from J; bases not matched to a gene: 3. This CDR3 has 11 amino acids. DNA for the CDR3: TGTGCCAGCACGGACAGGGACGAGCAGTACTTC. It specifies CASTDRDEQYF.

This clone has a handful of counts. The chain uses TRBV6-1 and TRBJ1-2; 10 nucleotides align to TRBD1. Germline V gene data show CDR1 as MNHNS and CDR2 as SASEGT. The CDR3 totals 14 residues. V lost 7 bases and J lost 4; bases outside the gene matches: 6. In nucleotides, the CDR3 is TGTGCCAGCAATGGACAGGGGGGACTCTATGGCTACACCTTC. Amino acid sequence: CASNGQGGLYGYTF.

The chain couples TRBV19 to TRBJ1-3; 9 bases map to TRBD1. Germline CDR1 is LNHDA and CDR2 is SQIVND (reference sequence). The CDR3 runs to 15 residues. V trimming: 6 bases; J trimming: 0 bases; junction bases outside the gene matches: 3. CDR3 in DNA: TGTGCCAGTAGCACAGGGGGCAGCTCTGGAAACACCATATATTTT. Its protein is CASSTGGSSGNTIYF.

V is TRBV7-2 and J is TRBJ2-1, with 10 bases identical to TRBD2. V was pared by 6 bases and J by 3 bases, with 2 bases of the junction left unmatched. Germline assignment: CDR1 SGHTA and CDR2 FQGNSA. The CDR3 length is 14 residues. The CDR3 nucleotides read TGTGCCAGCAGTCGGACTAGCGGCTACAATGAGCAGTTCTTC. This translates into CASSRTSGYNEQFF.

This clone was observed a few times. The rearrangement uses TRBV25-1 and TRBJ1-1; 9 bases are shared with TRBD1. Germline assignment: CDR1 MGHDK and CDR2 SYGVNS. Trimming removed 7 bases from V and 5 bases from J; junction bases left unmatched: 5. This CDR3 is built from 13 residues. Here the CDR3 reads CASTGTGRTEAFF. CDR3 DNA sequence: TGTGCCAGCACCGGGACAGGGAGAACTGAAGCTTTCTTT.

V usage is TRBV6-5 and J usage is TRBJ2-3, with D hard to call. This CDR3 spans 12 amino acids. From germline, CDR1 is MNHEY and CDR2 SVGAGI. Trimming took 6 bases from V and 3 from J, leaving 7 bases between them. This CDR3 is CASRASTDTQYF. The CDR3 nucleotides read TGTGCCAGCAGGGCGTCAACAGATACGCAGTATTTT.

V usage is TRBV1 and J usage is TRBJ1-5. TRBV1 is recorded as a pseudogene. This CDR3 spans 14 amino acids. The CDR3 protein is CTSSYRGGGQPQHF. CDR3 DNA sequence: TGCACCAGCAGCTATCGGGGGGGTGGGCAGCCCCAGCATTTT.

The chain carries TRBV7-2 and TRBJ1-3; D unresolved. The CDR3 sequence is 15 residues long. V lost 5 bases to trimming and J lost 0 bases, with 11 bases between them. In germline, CDR1 is SGHTA, CDR2 FQGNSA. The CDR3 here is CASSPLPSSGNTIYF. The DNA for the CDR3 is TGTGCCAGCAGCCCCCTACCTAGCTCTGGAAACACCATATATTTT.

The rearrangement links TRBV4-3 to TRBJ1-5; D not certain. Per the germline V gene, CDR1 is LGHNA and CDR2 is YSLEER. Between the trimmed V and J ends, which lost 0 bases and 4 bases, there was a span of 13 bases. This CDR3 is built from 16 residues. CDR3: CASSQEVHQENQPQHF. In nucleotides, the CDR3 is TGCGCCAGCAGCCAAGAGGTCCATCAGGAAAATCAGCCCCAGCATTTT.

The chain couples TRBV4-1 to TRBJ2-3, with D possibly TRBD2 on 5 matching bases. Germline assignment: CDR1 MGHRA and CDR2 YSYEKL. This CDR3 has 13 residues. Trimming took 4 bases from V and 2 from J, leaving 7 bases between them. In nucleotides, the CDR3 is TGCGCCAGCAGCCGCCGGGACACAGATACGCAGTATTTT. Translation gives CASSRRDTDTQYF.

On this clone: A junction end diverges from the germline sequence, so it may reflect a read error. This chain uses TRBV19 with TRBJ1-2, with 7 nucleotides matching TRBD1. The germline CDR1 and CDR2 sequences are LNHDA and SQIVND (reference sequence). There are 17 residues in the CDR3. DNA for the CDR3: TGTGCCAGTAGTTTAGACCACTCGACAGGGAGTTTTCATGGCTACACCTTC. Translating it yields CASSLDHSTGSFHGYTF.